This section outlines one T cell receptor beta chain sequence together with its context. Germline is not matched at one junction end, which may reflect a read error. This sample's RNA came from whole unsorted tissue. Distant lung tissue was collected more than 3 cm away from the tumor edge. Chemotherapy-naive patients with new lung cancer underwent thoracic surgery in China, August–late 2014. The sample comes from a study of tumor and adjacent non-tumor tissue in lung cancer. Three rounds of nested PCR, following a modified ARM-PCR protocol, produced the TCRbeta library. TCRdb reprocessed the multiplex PCR reads with MiXCR, giving one entry per CDR3 protein. The sample records 52,000 or so distinct CDR3 sequences, 74% being singletons. Germline-derived CDR1 and CDR2 are SGHAT and FQNNGV. This CDR3 spans 15 amino acids.

The clonotype was recovered from an older woman with non-small cell lung cancer. Sequencing used distant non-tumor lung tissue. The chain couples TRBV11-2 to TRBJ2-3; 7 nucleotides line up with TRBD2. The CDR3 spells CASSLDLGGGDRQYF. CDR3 DNA sequence: TGTGCTAGCAGCTTAGATCTCGGCGGGGGTGATAGGCAGTATTTT. The whole variable domain, filled in from reference TRBV11-2 and TRBJ2-3, reads EAGVAQSPRYKIIEKRQSVAFWCNPISGHATLYWYQQILGQGPKLLIQFQNNGVVDDSQLPKDRFSAERLKGVDSTLKIQPAKLEDSAVYLCASSLDLGGGDRQYFGPGTRLTVL.